One and the same sample provided the 26 T cell receptor beta chains below, sequenced in a study of shared clonotypes between healthy human individuals. TCRdb's table, derived via immunoSEQ multiplex PCR, lists solely in-frame clones and lacks some. The sample comprises over 300,000 clones, roughly 84% of which are singletons, and about 17% rests with the top ten. The sequenced material came from memory CD8+ T cells sorted from blood. The subset: CD45RO+ cells pooled with CCR7-negative TemRA cells. Source of these receptors: a man between 18 and 29 years old in good health.

The chain carries TRBV27 and TRBJ2-3; possible D gene TRBD2, 5 bases. Trimming left V 5 bases short and J 5 bases short, with 14 bases between. CDR3 length: 14 residues. Germline loops: CDR1 MNHEY, CDR2 SMNVEV (reference sequence). CDR3 coding DNA: TGTGCCAGCAGTCTAGTGTCGAGGGTAGATACGCAGTATTTT. Residues: CASSLVSRVDTQYF.

In its sample, this clone was seen many times. A junction boundary mismatches the germline segment, possibly from a read error. This sequence joins TRBV7-7 and TRBJ2-7; possibly TRBD1 for D (6 bases). The CDR3 sequence is 13 residues long. Germline CDR1 SSHAT, CDR2 FNYEAQ (reference sequence). For the CDR3, the DNA is TGTGCTAGCAGCCACGACACAGGGCACGAGCAGTACTTC. Its translation is CASSHDTGHEQYF. The variable domain in full, completed from reference TRBV7-7 and TRBJ2-7, reads GAGVSQSPRYKVTKRGQDVTLRCDPISSHATLYWYQQALGQGPEFLTYFNYEAQPDKSGLPSDRFSAERPEGSISTLTIQRTEQRDSAMYRCASSHDTGHEQYFGPGTRLTVT.

This clone rates as large (0.1 to 1%). The genes are TRBV7-8 and TRBJ2-5; perhaps TRBD1 as D (5 bases). The CDR3 consists of 14 residues. V dropped 2 bases and J dropped 4 bases, with 11 bases sitting between them. Germline values: CDR1 SGHVS, CDR2 FQNEAQ. The CDR3 DNA sequence: TGTGCCAGCAGCTTATCGGCAGGGTCAGAGACCCAGTACTTC. Protein sequence: CASSLSAGSETQYF.

The V gene is TRBV7-9, the J gene TRBJ1-3; D is unclear. V was trimmed by 1 base and J by 4 bases, leaving 14 bases between them. Per the germline V gene, CDR1 is SEHNR and CDR2 is FQNEAQ (reference sequence). CDR3 size: 16 residues. In nucleotides, the CDR3 is TGTGCCAGCAGCTTAGTGGGCGGTACGGAGGGAAACACCATATATTTT. It codes for CASSLVGGTEGNTIYF.

The gene calls are TRBV9 and TRBJ1-6; 8 nucleotides match TRBD1. Per the germline V gene, CDR1 is SGDLS and CDR2 is YYNGEE. Germline trimming cut 3 bases from V and 10 bases from J; bases unmatched to any gene: 6. The CDR3 has 14 amino acids. CDR3 coding DNA: TGTGCCAGCAGCGACGGACAGGGTATCTCACCCCTCCACTTT. Its protein product is CASSDGQGISPLHF.

CDR3 DNA sequence: TGCGCCAGCAGCTCGGACGATACGCAGTATTTT. This sequence encodes CASSSDDTQYF. V gene TRBV5-1 combines with J gene TRBJ2-3; D unclear. Trimming removed 3 bases at V and 6 bases at J, with 5 bases between. The CDR3 is made up of 11 amino acids. Germline V lookup: CDR1 SGHRS, CDR2 YFSETQ.

The rearrangement joins TRBV14 to TRBJ1-3; D is possibly TRBD1 (5 bases). Looked up from germline, CDR1 is SGHDN and CDR2 is FVKESK. The CDR3 is made up of 14 amino acids. V lost 4 bases, J lost 3 bases, and 10 bases lay in between. The CDR3 spells CASSRTFFGNTIYF. Written as DNA, the CDR3 is TGTGCCAGCAGCCGGACATTCTTTGGAAACACCATATATTTT. The variable domain in full, with the rest retrieved from reference TRBV14 and TRBJ1-3, is EAGVTQFPSHSVIEKGQTVTLRCDPISGHDNLYWYRRVMGKEIKFLLHFVKESKQDESGMPNNRFLAERTGGTYSTLKVQPAELEDSGVYFCASSRTFFGNTIYFGEGSWLTVV.

V is TRBV7-6 and J is TRBJ2-1; D may match TRBD1 or TRBD2 (6 bases each). The CDR3 extends over 20 amino acids. V was trimmed by 5 bases and J by 9 bases, leaving 35 bases between them. Germline CDR1 is SGHVS and CDR2 is FNYEAQ. The CDR3 DNA follows: TGTGCCAGCAGCGCCCCTGTGGAGGGACACCCAAGGGGTGAAGAGTGTGAGCAGTTCTTC. Its protein product is CASSAPVEGHPRGEECEQFF.

This clone appeared a single time. The rearrangement joins TRBV5-6 to TRBJ2-2; perhaps TRBD2 as D (5 bases). In germline, CDR1 is SGHDT, CDR2 YYEEEE. The CDR3 spans 14 residues. Trimming removed 0 bases at V and 5 bases at J, with 8 bases between. The CDR3 coding sequence is TGTGCCAGCAGCTTGGGAGGGCCAACCGGGGAGCTGTTTTTT. Encoded protein: CASSLGGPTGELFF.

The rearrangement joins TRBV10-2 to TRBJ2-1, with 8 bases identical to TRBD2. The CDR3 has 15 amino acids. The trim removed 10 bases at V and 8 bases at J, leaving 16 bases unmatched. CDR1 WSHSY and CDR2 SAAADI come from the germline V gene. The CDR3 DNA reads TGCGCCACCTGTAACCCACGGACTAGCAGCGATGAGCAGTTCTTC. This sequence encodes CATCNPRTSSDEQFF.

In its sample, this clone was seen a few times. The chain employs TRBV4-1 and TRBJ2-7, with 11 bases matching TRBD2. This CDR3 has 15 residues. V dropped 3 bases and J dropped 3; count of bases not matched to a gene: 4. CDR1 is MGHRA, CDR2 YSYEKL, per germline. The chain's CDR3 is CASSQGTSGYYEQYF. The DNA for the CDR3 is TGCGCCAGCAGCCAGGGGACTAGCGGATACTACGAGCAGTACTTC.

This chain uses TRBV27 with TRBJ2-3; 13 bases match TRBD2. After removal of 5 bases from V and 6 bases from J, the junction contained 5 bases not matched to a gene. The germline gives CDR1 MNHEY, CDR2 SMNVEV (reference sequence). This CDR3 spans 15 amino acids. The DNA of the CDR3 is TGTGCCAGCAGTATACTAGCGGGAGGGCCGGATACGCAGTATTTT. Amino acids: CASSILAGGPDTQYF.

The chain links TRBV27 to TRBJ2-3, with 8 bases that match TRBD1. Germline lookup yields CDR1 MNHEY and CDR2 SMNVEV (reference sequence). The CDR3 has 16 residues. Unmatched junction bases numbered 9, after V lost 3 bases and J lost 4 bases. This CDR3 reads CASSFSQGAYADTQYF. The CDR3 nucleotides are TGTGCCAGCAGTTTTTCCCAGGGGGCATACGCAGATACGCAGTATTTT.

The chain uses TRBV4-2 and TRBJ2-3; 11 nucleotides agree with TRBD2. The trim removed 4 bases at V and 3 bases at J, leaving 6 bases unmatched. CDR3 size: 16 residues. Germline lookup yields CDR1 LGHNA and CDR2 YNFKEQ. The DNA of the CDR3 is TGTGCCAGCAGCCTGACTAGCGGGGCCAGGACAGATACGCAGTATTTT. Residues: CASSLTSGARTDTQYF.

The rearrangement joins TRBV2 to TRBJ2-3; D may correspond to TRBD1 or TRBD2 (5 bases each). Germline V CDR1 and CDR2: SNHLY, FYNNEI. The CDR3 runs 18 residues. V lost 2 bases and J 4 bases, leaving 22 bases between the germline ends. The CDR3 sequence: CASSEYAGGTYNADTQYF. The CDR3 bases are TGTGCCAGCAGTGAATATGCGGGTGGGACCTACAATGCAGATACGCAGTATTTT.

The gene calls are TRBV19 and TRBJ1-1, with D possibly TRBD1 on 5 matching bases. This CDR3 is built from 15 residues. V was shortened by 3 bases and J by 1 base, with 12 bases between the two germline ends. CDR1 is LNHDA, CDR2 SQIVND, per germline (reference sequence). The CDR3 sequence: CASSIEGSGNTEAFF. CDR3 sequence (DNA): TGTGCCAGTAGTATCGAGGGGTCGGGGAACACTGAAGCTTTCTTT.

This chain connects TRBV4-1 to TRBJ1-5; 8 nucleotides align to TRBD1. The CDR3 is made up of 15 amino acids. Unmatched junction bases numbered 3, after V lost 1 base and J lost 4 bases. Germline CDR1 is MGHRA and CDR2 is YSYEKL. The chain's CDR3 is CASSQVDRGNQPQHF. In DNA, the CDR3 is TGCGCCAGCAGCCAAGTCGACAGGGGAAATCAGCCCCAGCATTTT.

The J gene is TRBJ2-7, the V gene TRBV27; 16 bases map to TRBD2. V lost 5 bases, J lost 2 bases, and 3 bases stayed unmatched. This CDR3 is 16 amino acids long. Germline V gene sequence: CDR1 MNHEY, CDR2 SMNVEV (reference sequence). The CDR3 here is CASSLGTSGGAYEQYF. The CDR3 coding sequence is TGTGCCAGCAGTCTCGGGACTAGCGGGGGGGCCTACGAGCAGTACTTC.

The chain combines TRBV7-9 with TRBJ1-3; no firm D call. This CDR3 region has 15 residues. Germline loops: CDR1 SEHNR, CDR2 FQNEAQ (reference sequence). V lost 4 bases to trimming and J lost 2 bases, with 12 bases between them. The CDR3 is CASSSFNSPGNTIYF. CDR3 nucleotide sequence: TGTGCCAGCAGCTCATTCAACAGTCCTGGAAACACCATATATTTT.

This clone was observed at least ten times. Other DNA sequences in this specimen translate into the identical CDR3. The rearrangement uses TRBV2 and TRBJ1-1; no definite D call. V lost 6 bases and J 0 bases, leaving 5 bases between the germline ends. CDR1 SNHLY and CDR2 FYNNEI come from the germline V gene. The CDR3 totals 12 residues. The CDR3 DNA reads as TGTGCCAGCAGGACTATGAACACTGAAGCTTTCTTT. Protein sequence: CASRTMNTEAFF.

V usage is TRBV5-4 and J usage is TRBJ1-6; 7 nucleotides align to TRBD1. Trimming took 0 bases from V and 10 from J; bases not matched to a gene: 4. CDR1 and CDR2 from the germline V gene are SGHNT and YYREEE (reference sequence). The CDR3 consists of 14 residues. CDR3 sequence: CASSLEGARSPLHF. Written as DNA, the CDR3 is TGTGCCAGCAGCTTGGAGGGGGCCAGGTCACCCCTCCACTTT.

This clone appeared once. The chain couples TRBV28 to TRBJ2-7; 8 nucleotides agree with TRBD1. Germline V gene lookup returns CDR1 MDHEN and CDR2 SYDVKM. This CDR3 contains 15 residues. V trimming: 3 bases; J trimming: 3 bases; junction bases outside the gene matches: 7. This CDR3 is CASSLGQVAIYEQYF. The CDR3 DNA sequence: TGTGCCAGCAGTTTGGGACAGGTGGCAATCTACGAGCAGTACTTC.

The rearrangement uses TRBV27 and TRBJ2-3; D call uncertain. Germline V lookup: CDR1 MNHEY, CDR2 SMNVEV (reference sequence). The V and J ends lost 7 bases and 1 base respectively, with 18 bases between them. The CDR3 is 16 amino acids. The CDR3 loop is CASTSLAPTGTDTQYF. CDR3 bases: TGTGCCAGCACCTCCCTCGCCCCCACGGGCACAGATACGCAGTATTTT.

The chain combines TRBV7-8 with TRBJ1-2; 9 bases align to TRBD1. The CDR3 consists of 14 residues. After removal of 2 bases from V and 7 bases from J, the junction contained 5 bases not matched to a gene. Germline CDR1 and CDR2: SGHVS and FQNEAQ. The CDR3 nucleotides read TGTGCCAGCAGCTTAACGGGACAGGGCTTTGGCTACACCTTC. This sequence encodes CASSLTGQGFGYTF.

The rearrangement uses TRBV7-9 and TRBJ2-7, with D possibly being TRBD1 or TRBD2 (6 bases each). Germline V gene data show CDR1 as SEHNR and CDR2 as FQNEAQ (reference sequence). V was cut by 6 bases and J by 5 bases, with 17 bases left in between. The CDR3 has 14 amino acids. The CDR3 coding sequence is TGTGCCAGCAGTTTGGGCTGGGGGGCCAACGAGCAGTACTTC. It encodes CASSLGWGANEQYF.

This clone was detected only a few times. This chain uses TRBV5-8 with TRBJ2-1, with D unclear. Germline lookup yields CDR1 SGHTS and CDR2 YDEGEE. CDR3 length: 10 residues. The V and J ends lost 2 bases and 8 bases respectively, with 2 bases between them. The CDR3 protein is CASSFHEQFF. CDR3 DNA sequence: TGTGCCAGCAGCTTCCATGAGCAGTTCTTC.